The present T cell receptor (beta chain) was sequenced within a study of early T cells in non-severe SARS-CoV-2 infection. Study summary: Unpaired chains resulted from sequencing bulk RNA of unsorted whole blood.

Researchers tagged individual cDNA molecules with unique molecular identifiers. TCRdb used MiXCR to reprocess the 5' RACE reads, holding one entry per CDR3 protein. The table lists about 60,000 distinct CDR3 sequences, more than 8.5% of them singletons. This clonotype was detected only a few times. No antigen is known for it. The germline gives CDR1 SGHDN, CDR2 FVKESK. V lost 1 base, J lost 6 bases, and 10 bases lay in between. The CDR3 consists of 13 residues. Regarding the study as a whole: Private and CD4 specificities were missed by VDJdb matching, skewed to anti-spike CD8.

The V and J genes are TRBV14 and TRBJ2-7, with unresolved D. What was sequenced was whole blood. This receptor was taken from an adult who was a healthcare worker with PCR-confirmed SARS-CoV-2 infection or an uninfected control (not recorded which). CDR3 region: CASSQGPNGEQYF. The CDR3 DNA is TGTGCCAGCAGCCAAGGACCCAACGGCGAGCAGTACTTC.